Below, 8 T cell receptor beta chains from the same sample are listed, as sequenced in a study of human T cells and chemical hapten exposure. Time point indicated: pre-sensitization, week 0. This sample's treatment: therapeutic diphenylcyclopropenone sensitization with weekly scalp DPC. Each CDR3 protein gets one entry after TCRdb re-called the RACE reads with MiXCR. In the table there are more than 250,000 distinct CDR3 sequences, about 9% of which are singletons. The starting material was whole blood, obtained in connection with sensitization to the hapten diphenylcyclopropenone (DPC). The receptors stem from a middle-aged woman with alopecia areata. Some clones in this sample may be carry-over from other donors' samples.

The chain joins TRBV6-6 to TRBJ2-5; D may be TRBD2 (5 bases). V lost 7 bases, J lost 3 bases, and 15 bases lay in between. This CDR3 has 14 amino acids. CDR1 and CDR2 from the germline V gene are MNHNY and SVGAGI (reference sequence). The CDR3 DNA is TGTGCCAGCAAGCTCGTCGGGGAGAAAGAGACCCAGTACTTC. Translated: CASKLVGEKETQYF.

CDR3 coding DNA: TGTGCCATCAGTGACCACGGGGGGACTTACGAGCAGTACTTC. Its translation is CAISDHGGTYEQYF. This rearrangement joins TRBV10-3 to TRBJ2-7, with 7 bases matching TRBD2. The CDR3 totals 14 residues. The germline gives CDR1 ENHRY, CDR2 SYGVKD. J was trimmed by 4 bases and V by 3 bases; bases with no gene match: 6.

This clonotype turned up a few times. The chain joins TRBV11-3 to TRBJ1-1; perhaps TRBD1 as D (5 bases). Germline assignment: CDR1 SGHNT and CDR2 YENEEA. Between the trimmed V and J ends, which lost 4 bases and 1 base, there was a span of 10 bases. This CDR3 comprises 14 residues. The CDR3 DNA reads as TGTGCCAGCAGCTCTTACGGGGCGAACACTGAAGCTTTCTTT. Amino acid sequence: CASSSYGANTEAFF.

In its sample, this clonotype was seen a few times. V and J are TRBV4-3 and TRBJ1-3, with a possible D match to TRBD1 (5 bases). Germline V CDR1 and CDR2: LGHNA, YSLEER. The V gene lost 0 bases and the J gene lost 3 bases, with 15 bases spanning the gap. This CDR3 spans 17 amino acids. CDR3 sequence (DNA): TGCGCCAGCAGCCAAGATCCGCAGGGAGTCTTTGGAAACACCATATATTTT. Translated, it gives CASSQDPQGVFGNTIYF.

This chain links TRBV5-1 with TRBJ2-7; 10 bases are a match to TRBD2. J lost 0 bases, V lost 4 bases, and 7 bases had no gene match. CDR1 is SGHRS and CDR2 is YFSETQ in the germline V gene. This CDR3 spans 16 amino acids. The CDR3 nucleotides read TGCGCCAGCAGCATGCGTGCTAGCGGGAGCTCCTACGAGCAGTACTTC. It codes for CASSMRASGSSYEQYF.

This chain connects TRBV6-5 to TRBJ2-3; 8 bases match TRBD1. CDR3 size: 12 residues. The germline gives CDR1 MNHEY, CDR2 SVGAGI. V was clipped by 6 bases and J by 9 bases; unmatched bases: 5. Written as DNA, the CDR3 is TGTGCCAGCAGGCCAGACAGGGGAACGCAGTATTTT. As protein: CASRPDRGTQYF.

In its sample, this clonotype was seen many times. V and J are TRBV5-4 and TRBJ2-1; TRBD1 might be the D (8 bases). The CDR3 sequence is 16 residues long. The V end lost 6 bases, the J end lost 5 bases, and 21 bases lay between the germline ends. CDR1 is SGHNT and CDR2 is YYREEE in the germline V gene (reference sequence). The CDR3 spells CASTNRGGGSHNEQFF. Written as DNA, the CDR3 is TGTGCCAGCACCAACAGGGGGGGCGGGAGCCACAATGAGCAGTTCTTC.

This clonotype was counted a few times. Here the CDR3 reads CASSLSGAEKLFF. As DNA, the CDR3 is TGTGCCAGCAGCTTATCAGGGGCTGAAAAACTGTTTTTT. The rearrangement uses TRBV7-2 and TRBJ1-4; D may be TRBD1 (6 bases). The CDR3 runs 13 residues. Trimming cost V 2 bases and J 7 bases, with 8 bases left between them. CDR1 and CDR2 (germline): SGHTA, FQGNSA.